These 2 T cell receptor beta chains originate from one sample sequenced in a study of shared clonotypes between healthy human individuals. Terminally differentiated effector memory CD45RA+ cells were left out of the naive CD8 fraction, which was CD45RO-negative and positively selected for CCR7. TCRdb keeps only in-frame clones here, not all; method: immunoSEQ multiplex PCR. The repertoire has just over 2,000,000 clones, approximately 94% of them found once; the top ten carry around 1.1%. What was sequenced was naive CD8+ T cells sorted from blood. These receptors came from a man aged 18 to 35 in good health.

The chain joins TRBV4-1 to TRBJ2-1, with TRBD2 matching over 7 bases. CDR3 length equals 17 residues. Germline V CDR1 and CDR2: MGHRA, YSYEKL. The V and J ends lost 1 base and 0 bases, in that order; junction bases with no gene match: 6. The CDR3 protein is CASSQGALADSYNEQFF. The CDR3 region has the DNA TGCGCCAGCAGCCAAGGGGCTCTAGCGGACTCCTACAATGAGCAGTTCTTC.

The rearrangement links TRBV19 to TRBJ2-7; 8 bases fit TRBD1. CDR3 length: 15 amino acids. V shed 6 bases, J shed 2 bases, and the junction held 9 bases outside the gene matches. CDR1 LNHDA and CDR2 SQIVND come from the germline V gene (reference sequence). The CDR3 here is CASSNRGQGTYEQYF. As DNA, the CDR3 is TGTGCCAGTAGCAACAGAGGACAGGGTACCTACGAGCAGTACTTC.